This T cell receptor beta chain was identified in a study of Ad26.COV2.S vaccination and SARS-CoV-2 variants. Treatment reported: some 20 received Ad26.COV2.S at low or high dose, single or two shots; a few received placebo; per-sample allocation not given. Vaccine and placebo recipients were sampled on day 63 after the first injection. Method: immunoSEQ multiplex PCR; TCRdb's copy keeps in-frame clones and lacks some. The table includes roughly 510,000 clones, around 90% detected once. The starting material was peripheral blood, obtained in a trial of Ad26.COV2.S vaccine versus placebo. This receptor was taken from a person aged 18 to 59 who received the Ad26.COV2.S COVID-19 vaccine or a placebo.

CDR3 bases: TGTGCCTGGAGTGTTGGTAGCTACCAAGAGACCCAGTACTTC. Protein: CAWSVGSYQETQYF. The rearrangement uses TRBV30 and TRBJ2-5; D gene uncertain. The length of the CDR3 is 14 residues. Germline V gene lookup returns CDR1 GTSNPN and CDR2 SVGIG (reference sequence). Trimming removed 0 bases from V and 0 bases from J, with 8 bases in between. Combining the CDR3 with reference TRBV30 and TRBJ2-5 gives the whole variable domain SQTIHQWPATLVQPVGSPLSLECTVEGTSNPNLYWYRQAAGRGLQLLFYSVGIGQISSEVPQNLSASRPQDRQFILSSKKLLLSDSGFYLCAWSVGSYQETQYFGPGTRLLVL.